The rows below give T cell receptor beta chains drawn from one sample of a study of shared clonotypes between healthy human individuals. Repertoires were generated with immunoSEQ multiplex PCR, while TCRdb's copy carries only in-frame clones and drops some. The sample shows over 2 million clones, about 95% of them seen only once. The material sequenced was naive CD4+ T cells sorted from blood. These receptor sequences come from a man aged 18 to 30 in good health. The CDR3 runs from the conserved cysteine through the conserved F or W. The order of the fields is CDR3 protein, V gene.

CDR3aa: CASSLKTGILTSGANVLTF
v_gene: TRBV11-2

CDR3aa: CATSARESSGANVLTF
v_gene: TRBV10-3

CDR3aa: CASSQQGVGNQPQHF
v_gene: TRBV10-2

CDR3aa: CASSLEGSGANVLTF
v_gene: TRBV27

CDR3aa: CASSVEAYNEQFF
v_gene: TRBV9

CDR3aa: CASSYAAVAGNEQFF
v_gene: TRBV7-3

CDR3aa: CASSLAGTSNYGYTF
v_gene: TRBV5-1

CDR3aa: CASSLTSGSGNEQFF
v_gene: TRBV18

CDR3aa: CASKGGSNEKLFF
v_gene: TRBV2

CDR3aa: CASLVTDTQYF
v_gene: TRBV6-6

CDR3aa: CASSPSQFEAFF
v_gene: TRBV18

CDR3aa: CASSLLAGELFF
v_gene: TRBV7-2

CDR3aa: CARAGGRGNFSYEQYF
v_gene: TRBV10-1

CDR3aa: CASPSDGDTQYF
v_gene: TRBV6-1

CDR3aa: CASSFKFTSYEQYF
v_gene: TRBV27

CDR3aa: CASSPPAATSYGYTF
v_gene: TRBV7-9

CDR3aa: CASSQGRGYGYTF
v_gene: TRBV4-1

CDR3aa: CASKERGEPKGEQYF
v_gene: TRBV2

CDR3aa: CASSLEGYGNSPLHF
v_gene: TRBV5-1

CDR3aa: CASSPGSDTDTQYF
v_gene: TRBV18

CDR3aa: CASSLETYGYTF
v_gene: TRBV7-9

CDR3aa: CASSLVETQYF
v_gene: TRBV5-6